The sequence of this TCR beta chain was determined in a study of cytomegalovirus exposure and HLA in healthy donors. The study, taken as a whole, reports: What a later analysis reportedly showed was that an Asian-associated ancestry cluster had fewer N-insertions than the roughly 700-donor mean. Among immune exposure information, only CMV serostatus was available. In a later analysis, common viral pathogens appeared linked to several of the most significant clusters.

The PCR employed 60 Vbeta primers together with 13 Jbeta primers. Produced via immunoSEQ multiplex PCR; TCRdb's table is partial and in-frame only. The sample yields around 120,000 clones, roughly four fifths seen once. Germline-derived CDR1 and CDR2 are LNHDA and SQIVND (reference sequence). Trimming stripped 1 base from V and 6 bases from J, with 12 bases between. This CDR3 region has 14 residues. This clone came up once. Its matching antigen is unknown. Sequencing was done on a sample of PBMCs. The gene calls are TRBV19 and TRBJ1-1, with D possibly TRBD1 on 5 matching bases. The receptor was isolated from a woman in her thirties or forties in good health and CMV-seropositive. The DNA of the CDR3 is TGTGCCAGTAGTATAGGGGGGAGGGCGGCTGAAGCTTTCTTT. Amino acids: CASSIGGRAAEAFF.